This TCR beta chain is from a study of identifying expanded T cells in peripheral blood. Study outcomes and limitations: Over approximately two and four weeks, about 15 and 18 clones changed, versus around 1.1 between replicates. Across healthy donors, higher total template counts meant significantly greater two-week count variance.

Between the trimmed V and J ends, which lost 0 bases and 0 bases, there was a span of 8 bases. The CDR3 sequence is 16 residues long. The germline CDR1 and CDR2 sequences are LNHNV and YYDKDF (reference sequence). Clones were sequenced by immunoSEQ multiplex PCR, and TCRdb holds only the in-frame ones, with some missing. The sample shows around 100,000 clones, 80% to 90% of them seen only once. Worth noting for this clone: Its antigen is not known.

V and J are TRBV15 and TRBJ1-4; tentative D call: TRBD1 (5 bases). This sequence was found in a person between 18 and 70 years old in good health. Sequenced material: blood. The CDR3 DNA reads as TGTGCCACCAGCAGAGAGGGCAGGGCAACTAATGAAAAACTGTTTTTT. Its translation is CATSREGRATNEKLFF.